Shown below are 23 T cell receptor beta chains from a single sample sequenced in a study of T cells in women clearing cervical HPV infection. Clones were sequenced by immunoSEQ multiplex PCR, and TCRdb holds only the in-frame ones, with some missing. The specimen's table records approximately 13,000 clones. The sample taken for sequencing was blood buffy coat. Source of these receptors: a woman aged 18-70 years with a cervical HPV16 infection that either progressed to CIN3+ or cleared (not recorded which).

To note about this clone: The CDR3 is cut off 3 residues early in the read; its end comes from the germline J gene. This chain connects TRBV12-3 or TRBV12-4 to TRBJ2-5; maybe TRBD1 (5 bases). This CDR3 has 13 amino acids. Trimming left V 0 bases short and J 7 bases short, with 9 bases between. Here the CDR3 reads CASSLAAGPTQYF. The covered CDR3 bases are TGTGCCAGCAGTTTAGCAGCAGGGCCGACC.

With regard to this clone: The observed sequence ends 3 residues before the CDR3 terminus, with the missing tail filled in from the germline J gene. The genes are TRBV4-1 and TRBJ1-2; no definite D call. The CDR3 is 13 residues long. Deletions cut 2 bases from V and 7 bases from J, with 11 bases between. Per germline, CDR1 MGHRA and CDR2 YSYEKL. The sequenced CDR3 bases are TGCGCCAGCAGCCAAACCTCGCGGGTTGGC. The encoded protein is CASSQTSRVG. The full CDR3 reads CASSQTSRVGYTF.

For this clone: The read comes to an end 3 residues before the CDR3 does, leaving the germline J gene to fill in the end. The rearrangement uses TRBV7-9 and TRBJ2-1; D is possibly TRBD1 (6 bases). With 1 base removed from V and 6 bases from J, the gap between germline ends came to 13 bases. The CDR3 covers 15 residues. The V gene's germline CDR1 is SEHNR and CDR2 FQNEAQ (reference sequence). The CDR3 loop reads CASSLGGQGINEQFF. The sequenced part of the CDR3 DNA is TGTGCCAGCAGCTTAGGGGGGCAGGGGATCAATGAG. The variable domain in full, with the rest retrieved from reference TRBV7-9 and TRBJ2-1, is DTGVSQNPRHKITKRGQNVTFRCDPISEHNRLYWYRQTLGQGPEFLTYFQNEAQLEKSRLLSDRFSAERPKGSFSTLEIQRTEQGDSAMYLCASSLGGQGINEQFFGPGTRLTVL.

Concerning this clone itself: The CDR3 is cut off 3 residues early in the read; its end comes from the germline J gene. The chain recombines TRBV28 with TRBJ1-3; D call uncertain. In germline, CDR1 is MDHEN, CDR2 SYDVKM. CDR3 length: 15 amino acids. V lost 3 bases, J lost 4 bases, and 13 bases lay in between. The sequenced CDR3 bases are TGTGCCAGCAGTTTCCAAGGGCAGTCCGGAAACACC. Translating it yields CASSFQGQSGNT. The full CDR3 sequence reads CASSFQGQSGNTIYF.

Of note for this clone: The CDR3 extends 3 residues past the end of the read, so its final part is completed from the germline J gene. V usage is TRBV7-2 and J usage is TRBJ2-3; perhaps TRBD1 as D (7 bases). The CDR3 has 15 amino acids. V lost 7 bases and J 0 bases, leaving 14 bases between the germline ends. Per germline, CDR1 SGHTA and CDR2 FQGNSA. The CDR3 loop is CASTQGGFSTDTQYF. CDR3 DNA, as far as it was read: TGTGCCAGCACCCAGGGGGGTTTTAGCACAGATACG. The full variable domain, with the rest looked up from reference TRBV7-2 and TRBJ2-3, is GAGVSQSPSNKVTEKGKDVELRCDPISGHTALYWYRQSLGQGLEFLIYFQGNSAPDKSGLPSDRFSAERTGGSVSTLTIQRTQQEDSAVYLCASTQGGFSTDTQYFGPGTRLTVL.

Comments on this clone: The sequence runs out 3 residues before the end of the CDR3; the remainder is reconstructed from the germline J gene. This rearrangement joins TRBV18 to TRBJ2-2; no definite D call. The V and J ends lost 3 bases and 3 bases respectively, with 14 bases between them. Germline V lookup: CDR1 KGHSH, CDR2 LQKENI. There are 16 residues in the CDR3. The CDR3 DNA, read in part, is TGTGCCAGCTCACCCCTAGTCCCTCGGGACACCGGGGAG. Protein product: CASSPLVPRDTGE. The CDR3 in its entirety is CASSPLVPRDTGELFF.

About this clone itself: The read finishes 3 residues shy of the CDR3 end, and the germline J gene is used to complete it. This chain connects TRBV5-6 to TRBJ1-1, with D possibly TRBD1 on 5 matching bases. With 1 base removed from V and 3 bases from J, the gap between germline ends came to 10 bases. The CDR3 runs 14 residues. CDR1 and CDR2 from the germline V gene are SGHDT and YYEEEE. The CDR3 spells CASSLQGFYTEAFF. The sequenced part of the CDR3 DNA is TGTGCCAGCAGCTTGCAGGGCTTTTACACTGAA.

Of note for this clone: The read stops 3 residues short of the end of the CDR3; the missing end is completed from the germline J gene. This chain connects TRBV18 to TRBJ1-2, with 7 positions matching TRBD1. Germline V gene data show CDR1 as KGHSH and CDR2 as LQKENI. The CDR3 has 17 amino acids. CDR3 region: CASSPSMAKRQGRGYTF. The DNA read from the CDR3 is TGTGCCAGCTCACCTTCCATGGCTAAGAGACAGGGAAGAGGC.

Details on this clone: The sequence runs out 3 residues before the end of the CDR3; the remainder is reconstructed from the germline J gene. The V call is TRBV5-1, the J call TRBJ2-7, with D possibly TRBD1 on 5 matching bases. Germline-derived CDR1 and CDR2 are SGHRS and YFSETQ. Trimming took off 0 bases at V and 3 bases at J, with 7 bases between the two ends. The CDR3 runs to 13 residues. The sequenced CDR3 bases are TGCGCCAGCAGCTTGGTTCAGGGCTACGAG. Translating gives CASSLVQGYE. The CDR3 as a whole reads CASSLVQGYEQYF.

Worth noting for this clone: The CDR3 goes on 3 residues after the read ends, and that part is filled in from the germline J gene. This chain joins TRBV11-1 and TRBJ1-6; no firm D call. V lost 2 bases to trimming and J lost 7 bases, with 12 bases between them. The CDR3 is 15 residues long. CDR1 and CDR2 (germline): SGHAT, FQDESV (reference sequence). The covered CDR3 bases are TGTGCCAGCAGCTTAAATCGGCAGGAGAATTCACCC. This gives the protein CASSLNRQENSP. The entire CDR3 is CASSLNRQENSPLHF.

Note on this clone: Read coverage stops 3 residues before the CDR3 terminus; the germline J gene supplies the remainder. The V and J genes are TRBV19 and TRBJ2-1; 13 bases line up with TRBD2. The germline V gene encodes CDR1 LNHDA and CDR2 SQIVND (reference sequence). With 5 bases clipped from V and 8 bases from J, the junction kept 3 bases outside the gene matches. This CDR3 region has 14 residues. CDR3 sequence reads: CASSGGLAGYEQFF. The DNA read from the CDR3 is TGTGCCAGTAGTGGGGGACTAGCGGGGTATGAG.

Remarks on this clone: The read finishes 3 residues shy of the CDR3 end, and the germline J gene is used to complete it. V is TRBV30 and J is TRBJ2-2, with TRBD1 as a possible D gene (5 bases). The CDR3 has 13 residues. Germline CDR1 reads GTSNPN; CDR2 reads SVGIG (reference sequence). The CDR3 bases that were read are TGTGCCGCTGACGGTTCTGGGGCCAACGTG. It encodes CAADGSGANV. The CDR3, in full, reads CAADGSGANVLFF.

Incomplete CDR3 DNA: TGTGCCAGCAGCCTGGACAGGGCCCAGCCG. Residues: CASSLDRAQP. The entire CDR3 sequence reads CASSLDRAQPQYF. The genes are TRBV11-2 and TRBJ2-3, with TRBD1 matching over 8 bases. The CDR3 end falls 3 residues outside the read, so it is completed with the germline J gene. The germline CDR1 and CDR2 sequences are SGHAT and FQNNGV. The CDR3 has 13 amino acids.

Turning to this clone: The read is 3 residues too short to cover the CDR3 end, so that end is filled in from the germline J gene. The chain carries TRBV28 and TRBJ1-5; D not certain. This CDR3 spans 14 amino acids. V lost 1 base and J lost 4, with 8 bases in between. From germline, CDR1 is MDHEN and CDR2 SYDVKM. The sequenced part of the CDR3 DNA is TGTGCCAGCAGTTTATCCCCCAGAAATCAGCCC. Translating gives CASSLSPRNQP. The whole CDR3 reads CASSLSPRNQPQHF.

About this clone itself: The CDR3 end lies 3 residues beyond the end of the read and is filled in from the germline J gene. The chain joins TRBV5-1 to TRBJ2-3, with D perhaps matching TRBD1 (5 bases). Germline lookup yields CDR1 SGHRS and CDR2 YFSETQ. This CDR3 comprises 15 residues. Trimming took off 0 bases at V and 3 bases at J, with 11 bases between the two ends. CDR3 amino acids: CASSLEGLWTDTQYF. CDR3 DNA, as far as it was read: TGCGCCAGCAGCTTGGAGGGGTTATGGACAGATACG.

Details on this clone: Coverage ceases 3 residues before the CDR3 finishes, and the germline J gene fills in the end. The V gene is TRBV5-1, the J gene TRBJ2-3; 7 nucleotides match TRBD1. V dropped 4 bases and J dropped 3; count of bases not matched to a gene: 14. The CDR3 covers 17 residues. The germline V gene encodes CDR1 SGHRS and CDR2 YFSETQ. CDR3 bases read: TGCGCCAGCAGCATCGGGACAGCGAACAGACAAACAGATACG. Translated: CASSIGTANRQTDT. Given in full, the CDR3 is CASSIGTANRQTDTQYF.

CDR3 protein: CASRPGTGTDIYTF. CDR3 DNA (partial): TGTGCCAGTAGGCCCGGGACAGGGACCGACATC. The chain links TRBV19 to TRBJ1-2; 9 bases agree with TRBD1. The CDR3 end lies 3 residues beyond the end of the read and is filled in from the germline J gene. There are 14 residues in the CDR3. The germline gives CDR1 LNHDA, CDR2 SQIVND (reference sequence).

The DNA read from the CDR3 is TGTGCCAGTAGCACAGGGGCGCTCGGCGGT. Protein sequence: CASSTGALGG. From start to end, the CDR3 is CASSTGALGGQYF. The chain employs TRBV19 and TRBJ2-4; 7 bases are shared with TRBD1. The read falls 3 residues short of the CDR3 end, and the missing part is taken from the germline J gene. The CDR3 loop spans 13 amino acids. The germline CDR1 and CDR2 sequences are LNHDA and SQIVND (reference sequence).

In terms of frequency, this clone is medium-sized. Incomplete CDR3 DNA: TGTGCCAGCAGTGAAGCGCTTACGGACAGGGGGGATACG. Its translation is CASSEALTDRGDT. The entire CDR3 protein reads CASSEALTDRGDTQYF. The chain couples TRBV6-1 to TRBJ2-3, with 10 nucleotides matching TRBD1. The read gets to within 3 residues of the CDR3 end, and the germline J gene fills in the rest. With V trimmed by 0 bases and J by 6 bases, 6 bases remained unmatched. Germline CDR1 MNHNS, CDR2 SASEGT. The CDR3 is made up of 16 amino acids.

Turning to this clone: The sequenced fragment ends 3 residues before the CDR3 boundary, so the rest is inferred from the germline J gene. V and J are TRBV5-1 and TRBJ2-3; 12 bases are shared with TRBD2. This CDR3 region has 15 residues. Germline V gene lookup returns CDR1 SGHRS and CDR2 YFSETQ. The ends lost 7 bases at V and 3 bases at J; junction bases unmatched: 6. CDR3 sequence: CASALAGGVTDTQYF. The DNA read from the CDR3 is TGCGCCAGCGCACTAGCGGGGGGAGTTACAGATACG.

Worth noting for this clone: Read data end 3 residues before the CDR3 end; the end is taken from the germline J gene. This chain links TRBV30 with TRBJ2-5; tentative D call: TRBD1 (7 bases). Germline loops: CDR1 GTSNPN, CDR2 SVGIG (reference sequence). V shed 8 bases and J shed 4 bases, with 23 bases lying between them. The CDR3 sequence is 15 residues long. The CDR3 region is CALAVGGAGPETQYF. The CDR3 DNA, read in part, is TGTGCCCTGGCGGTAGGGGGCGCGGGGCCAGAGACC.

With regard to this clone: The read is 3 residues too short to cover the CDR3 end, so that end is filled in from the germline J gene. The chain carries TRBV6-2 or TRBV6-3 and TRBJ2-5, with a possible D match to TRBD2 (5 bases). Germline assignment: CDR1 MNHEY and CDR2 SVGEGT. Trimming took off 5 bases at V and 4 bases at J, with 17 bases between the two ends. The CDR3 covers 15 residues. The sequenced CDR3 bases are TGTGCCAGCAGTCCCCAGAGCGGCCGGGGAGAGACC. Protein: CASSPQSGRGET. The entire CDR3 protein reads CASSPQSGRGETQYF.

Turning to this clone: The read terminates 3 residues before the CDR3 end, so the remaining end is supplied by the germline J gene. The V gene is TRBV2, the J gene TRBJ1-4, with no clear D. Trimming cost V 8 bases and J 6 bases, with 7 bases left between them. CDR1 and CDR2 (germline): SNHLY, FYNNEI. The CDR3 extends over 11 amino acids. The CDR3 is CASGQDEKLFF. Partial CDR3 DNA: TGTGCCAGCGGGCAAGATGAAAAA.